This TCR beta chain appears in the sequencing data of a study of control samples from healthy donors and cancer patients. Libraries were prepared by immunoSEQ multiplex PCR; TCRdb keeps only in-frame clonotypes and omits some of them. The data show 140,000 to 150,000 clones, with around nine tenths seen just once and roughly 5% held by the top ten. V lost 5 bases and J lost 3, with 15 bases in between. CDR1 and CDR2 from the germline V gene are SGHNT and YYREEE (reference sequence). CDR3 length equals 15 residues. The sequenced sample was blood. The source is a man under 40 in good health. This chain connects TRBV5-4 to TRBJ1-3, with unresolved D. The CDR3 spells CASSVGPSGGNTIYF. In DNA, the CDR3 is TGTGCCAGCAGTGTAGGTCCGTCTGGTGGAAACACCATATATTTT. Filled out from reference TRBV5-4 and TRBJ1-3, the complete variable domain reads ETGVTQSPTHLIKTRGQQVTLRCSSQSGHNTVSWYQQALGQGPQFIFQYYREEENGRGNFPPRFSGLQFPNYSSELNVNALELDDSALYLCASSVGPSGGNTIYFGEGSWLTVV.